This record covers a single TCR beta chain. This specimen comes from a study of blood T cell repertoires in COVID-19. Study-wide context: From T cells, B-cell-depleted T cells, or PBMCs came the material, which was cDNA or gDNA.

Authors' data handling: Researchers report that nucleated cell counts were estimated from reference gene primer amplification. The table came from immunoSEQ multiplex PCR; TCRdb's copy has only in-frame clones and leaves some out. That table gives V, J and clone size, and the DNA gave D and trimming. This table has hundreds of thousands of clones, over 75% appearing once. Germline V gene data show CDR1 as KGHSH and CDR2 as LQKENI. The length of the CDR3 is 14 residues. V shed 5 bases and J shed 1 base, with 9 bases lying between them. The TCR comes from a woman aged 55-69 years with acute or convalescent COVID-19. The chain links TRBV18 to TRBJ1-5, with TRBD1 as a possible D gene (5 bases). Sequenced sample: peripheral blood. CDR3 loop: CASSSRQSNQPQHF. Here the CDR3 DNA reads TGTGCCAGCTCATCCCGACAGAGCAATCAGCCCCAGCATTTT.